The 22 T cell receptor beta chains below come from one sample, sequenced in a study of Ad26.COV2.S vaccination and SARS-CoV-2 variants (dated by TCRdb to 2020 to 2023). The library was built by means of the immunoSEQ multiplex PCR assay. TCRdb carries this immuneACCESS record with in-frame sequences only. Its versions omit some clonotypes, under half of them owing to an unresolved V gene in the studies checked, with the rest unexplained. The sample table shows some 460,000 clones, and 89% are seen once. Jointly, the top ten make up 1.7% of the sample. In the paper's terms, the treatment or condition label means: 15 to 20 received Ad26.COV2.S at low or high dose, single or two shots; about 5 received placebo; per-sample allocation not given. Repertoires of vaccine and placebo recipients were sequenced from samples collected on day 63 after the first injection. The material was peripheral blood, obtained in a trial of Ad26.COV2.S vaccine versus placebo. The receptors shown here come from a person between 18 and 60 years old who received the Ad26.COV2.S COVID-19 vaccine or a placebo.

The chain combines TRBV19 with TRBJ2-1; 8 bases align to TRBD2. The V and J ends lost 2 bases and 4 bases, in that order; junction bases with no gene match: 4. The CDR3 runs to 15 residues. Germline values: CDR1 LNHDA, CDR2 SQIVND (reference sequence). CDR3 DNA: TGTGCCAGTAGTATATCTAGCGGGCGTTACAATGAGCAGTTCTTC. This translates into CASSISSGRYNEQFF.

This clone showed up just a few times. The chain carries TRBV28 and TRBJ1-2; tentatively, D is TRBD1 (6 bases). The CDR3 sequence is 15 residues long. Germline V gives CDR1 MDHEN, CDR2 SYDVKM. V lost 1 base and J lost 4, with 13 bases in between. CDR3 in DNA: TGTGCCAGCAGTTTATTTAACAGGGAAGGCTATGGCTACACCTTC. Protein sequence: CASSLFNREGYGYTF.

The chain is built from TRBV2 and TRBJ1-5; 8 bases fit TRBD1. The J segment lost 9 bases and the V segment lost 5 bases, leaving 12 bases of the junction unmatched. This CDR3 spans 15 amino acids. Germline loops: CDR1 SNHLY, CDR2 FYNNEI. The CDR3 region has the DNA TGTGCCAGCAGTCCCGGCTTTGTTGACAGGGGGCCCCAGCATTTT. It is translated as CASSPGFVDRGPQHF.

V gene TRBV27 combines with J gene TRBJ2-2; 7 bases are a match to TRBD2. This CDR3 has 12 amino acids. The V gene's germline CDR1 is MNHEY and CDR2 SMNVEV (reference sequence). The CDR3 coding sequence is TGTGCTGCGGGGGTGGGCACCGGGGAGCTGTTTTTT. Protein: CAAGVGTGELFF.

This chain connects TRBV6-6 to TRBJ2-5, with a weak D call TRBD2 (7 bases). Between the trimmed V and J ends, which lost 5 bases and 2 bases, there was a span of 18 bases. Germline V gene sequence: CDR1 MNHNY, CDR2 SVGAGI (reference sequence). The CDR3 covers 16 residues. The CDR3 loop is CASSRLGRGIQETQYF. The CDR3 DNA is TGTGCCAGCAGTCGATTGGGGAGGGGGATTCAAGAGACCCAGTACTTC.

The chain joins TRBV20-1 to TRBJ1-2, with 10 bases identical to TRBD1. The CDR3 covers 15 residues. Germline V gives CDR1 DFQATT, CDR2 SNEGSKA (reference sequence). V lost 3 bases to trimming and J lost 6 bases; unmatched junction nucleotides: 10. The CDR3 region has the DNA TGCAGTGCTAGTCCCCCTGCCGGGACAGGGGATGGCTACACCTTC. Translation: CSASPPAGTGDGYTF.

J is TRBJ1-3 and V is TRBV5-1, with 8 bases fitting TRBD1. CDR3 size: 15 residues. CDR1 is SGHRS, CDR2 YFSETQ, per germline. The junction had 4 bases not matched to a gene; V was cut back by 1 base and J by 4 bases. The CDR3 DNA reads as TGCGCCAGCAGCTTGCGTGACAGGGGAGGAAACACCATATATTTT. Its protein is CASSLRDRGGNTIYF.

The gene calls are TRBV2 and TRBJ2-7, with a weak D call TRBD2 (5 bases). This CDR3 is 14 amino acids long. Germline CDR1 reads SNHLY; CDR2 reads FYNNEI. With 4 bases removed from V and 2 bases from J, the gap between germline ends came to 12 bases. The CDR3 protein is CASSAYTGTYEQYF. CDR3 sequence (DNA): TGTGCCAGCAGTGCTTACACGGGAACCTACGAGCAGTACTTC.

This chain uses TRBV6-5 with TRBJ1-1; the D is unclear. Germline loops: CDR1 MNHEY, CDR2 SVGAGI. Trimming removed 6 bases from V and 5 bases from J, with 19 bases in between. This CDR3 is 15 amino acids long. CDR3 nucleotide sequence: TGTGCCAGCAGGTACGGATCGGGTCGTCGGACTGAAGCTTTCTTT. Protein product: CASRYGSGRRTEAFF.

This clone was counted only a few times. V gene TRBV7-3 combines with J gene TRBJ1-2; TRBD1 might be the D (5 bases). V was cut by 3 bases and J by 5 bases, with 19 bases left in between. Germline V gene data show CDR1 as SGHTA and CDR2 as FQGTGA. This CDR3 has 16 residues. The CDR3 coding sequence is TGTGCCAGCAGCTTCCAGGGTCCTCGGCTATCGTATGGCTACACCTTC. This sequence encodes CASSFQGPRLSYGYTF. Looking up the rest from reference TRBV7-3 and TRBJ1-2 gives the full variable domain: GAGVSQTPSNKVTEKGKYVELRCDPISGHTALYWYRQSLGQGPEFLIYFQGTGAADDSGLPNDRFFAVRPEGSVSTLKIQRTERGDSAVYLCASSFQGPRLSYGYTFGSGTRLTVV.

The chain has TRBV5-4 and TRBJ1-5; perhaps TRBD1 as D (5 bases). The CDR3 length is 16 residues. Germline V gene sequence: CDR1 SGHNT, CDR2 YYREEE (reference sequence). The V end was cut by 0 bases, the J end by 4 bases, with 14 bases between. CDR3 sequence (DNA): TGTGCCAGCAGCTTGGAAGAGCAGGGATGGAATCAGCCCCAGCATTTT. This translates into CASSLEEQGWNQPQHF.

The genes are TRBV7-9 and TRBJ2-5; tentatively, D is TRBD1 (6 bases). The CDR3 runs 16 residues. Germline V gene sequence: CDR1 SEHNR, CDR2 FQNEAQ (reference sequence). The V end lost 4 bases, the J end lost 1 base, and 16 bases lay between the germline ends. CDR3 protein: CASSSWPGQSQETQYF. Here the CDR3 DNA reads TGTGCCAGCAGCTCGTGGCCAGGACAGTCCCAAGAGACCCAGTACTTC.

The rearrangement joins TRBV5-4 to TRBJ2-7, with 10 bases matching TRBD1. CDR1 and CDR2 from the germline V gene are SGHNT and YYREEE (reference sequence). V shed 3 bases and J 1 base; nucleotides not matched to a gene: 4. CDR3 length: 15 residues. The CDR3 spells CASSSRDRGSYEQYF. The CDR3 coding sequence is TGTGCCAGCAGCTCCCGGGACAGGGGATCCTACGAGCAGTACTTC. Based on the CDR3 plus reference TRBV5-4 and TRBJ2-7, the full variable domain is ETGVTQSPTHLIKTRGQQVTLRCSSQSGHNTVSWYQQALGQGPQFIFQYYREEENGRGNFPPRFSGLQFPNYSSELNVNALELDDSALYLCASSSRDRGSYEQYFGPGTRLTVT.

The J gene is TRBJ1-1, the V gene TRBV20-1; unclear D gene. This CDR3 spans 14 amino acids. Per germline, CDR1 DFQATT and CDR2 SNEGSKA (reference sequence). The germline V and J ends were trimmed by 3 bases and 5 bases, with 16 bases remaining between them. Written as DNA, the CDR3 is TGCAGTGCTAGTCTCGGGGAAGGGTGGACTGAAGCTTTCTTT. This sequence encodes CSASLGEGWTEAFF.

This chain links TRBV7-9 with TRBJ1-4, with TRBD1 matching 9 bases. Germline V gene sequence: CDR1 SEHNR, CDR2 FQNEAQ (reference sequence). With 5 bases clipped from V and 6 bases from J, the junction kept 4 bases outside the gene matches. The CDR3 runs 14 residues. The CDR3, as DNA: TGTGCCAGCAGCCACCGGGACAGGGATGAAAAACTGTTTTTT. It encodes CASSHRDRDEKLFF.

This chain uses TRBV9 with TRBJ1-3, with D perhaps matching TRBD1 (5 bases). The V and J ends lost 4 bases and 4 bases respectively, with 21 bases between them. The CDR3 extends over 17 amino acids. The germline CDR1 and CDR2 sequences are SGDLS and YYNGEE. The CDR3, as DNA: TGTGCCAGCAGCTTAAGAGCCGGGACCCCAGTGGGAAACACCATATATTTT. It codes for CASSLRAGTPVGNTIYF.

The chain links TRBV10-3 to TRBJ2-1; 9 bases match TRBD1. This CDR3 region has 17 residues. The V gene's germline CDR1 is ENHRY and CDR2 SYGVKD. V lost 2 bases and J lost 6; bases outside the gene matches: 11. This CDR3 is CAISERRDREDGNEQFF. The CDR3 coding sequence is TGTGCCATCAGTGAGAGGAGGGACAGGGAAGATGGCAATGAGCAGTTCTTC.

J is TRBJ2-7 and V is TRBV10-3, with 11 bases lining up with TRBD2. There are 16 residues in the CDR3. The germline V gene encodes CDR1 ENHRY and CDR2 SYGVKD. The V segment lost 6 bases and the J segment 0 bases; nucleotides outside the gene matches: 7. Here the CDR3 DNA reads TGTGCCATCAGCATGGGGGGGACTAGCGGCTCCTACGAGCAGTACTTC. Amino acids: CAISMGGTSGSYEQYF.

The rearrangement links TRBV19 to TRBJ2-1; tentatively, D is TRBD1 or TRBD2 (5 bases each). Germline V gene lookup returns CDR1 LNHDA and CDR2 SQIVND (reference sequence). Trimming stripped 5 bases from V and 8 bases from J, with 22 bases between. The CDR3 is 16 residues long. CDR3: CASSPAGTMGLHEQFF. The CDR3 bases are TGTGCCAGTAGTCCCGCCGGGACCATGGGATTGCATGAGCAGTTCTTC.

This chain links TRBV4-1 with TRBJ1-1; possible D gene TRBD1, 5 bases. This CDR3 contains 17 residues. Trimming left V 1 base short and J 4 bases short, with 19 bases between. Germline CDR1 and CDR2: MGHRA and YSYEKL. CDR3 loop: CASSQGGLHPRATEAFF. CDR3 nucleotide sequence: TGCGCCAGCAGCCAAGGGGGACTTCACCCTAGGGCCACTGAAGCTTTCTTT.

The rearrangement joins TRBV14 to TRBJ2-1, with 8 bases lining up with TRBD1. Germline V gene lookup returns CDR1 SGHDN and CDR2 FVKESK. The length of the CDR3 is 19 residues. The V gene end was trimmed by 2 bases and the J gene end by 8 bases; junction bases not matched to a gene: 20. CDR3 nucleotide sequence: TGTGCCAGCAGCCAAAATCTTCCTATGGCGACAGGGGTTCCCGATGAGCAGTTCTTC. This translates into CASSQNLPMATGVPDEQFF.

The sample holds a few counts of this clone. The chain carries TRBV4-1 and TRBJ1-2; no firm D call. V shed 2 bases and J shed 7 bases, with 17 bases lying between them. Germline V lookup: CDR1 MGHRA, CDR2 YSYEKL. CDR3 length equals 15 residues. DNA of the CDR3: TGCGCCAGCAGCCAACAAGAAAACAGAGGTGGTGGCTACACCTTC. This codes for CASSQQENRGGGYTF.